This T cell receptor beta chain originates from a study of Graves' ophthalmopathy and Graves' hyperthyroidism. Broader study findings: An approximately 83% specificity and roughly 90% sensitivity were achieved by a 13-signature model that separated ophthalmopathy from stable hyperthyroidism.

Amplified material comprised TCR beta CDR3 regions derived from RNA transcripts. The authors performed first-round RT-PCR with HTBI primers and then a second-round multiplex PCR. MiXCR, run by TCRdb on the multiplex PCR reads, gives a single entry per CDR3 protein. The table shows roughly 600,000 distinct CDR3 sequences, with 35% to 45% occurring only once. CDR1 is SGHAT and CDR2 is FQNNGV in the germline V gene. The V end was cut by 0 bases, the J end by 4 bases, with 10 bases between. The CDR3 covers 15 residues. As for this clonotype: Antigen specificity is unknown.

Patients in the hyperthyroidism group, adults aged 18 to 65, were newly diagnosed, under 2 months' duration. What was sequenced was peripheral blood or thyroid tissue (not recorded which). The chain is built from TRBV11-2 and TRBJ2-1; D is uncertain. This receptor was obtained from an adult man with Graves' hyperthyroidism. The CDR3 nucleotides read TGTGCCAGCAGCTTAGATCGTCAGAGGTACAATGAGCAGTTCTTC. It is translated as CASSLDRQRYNEQFF.